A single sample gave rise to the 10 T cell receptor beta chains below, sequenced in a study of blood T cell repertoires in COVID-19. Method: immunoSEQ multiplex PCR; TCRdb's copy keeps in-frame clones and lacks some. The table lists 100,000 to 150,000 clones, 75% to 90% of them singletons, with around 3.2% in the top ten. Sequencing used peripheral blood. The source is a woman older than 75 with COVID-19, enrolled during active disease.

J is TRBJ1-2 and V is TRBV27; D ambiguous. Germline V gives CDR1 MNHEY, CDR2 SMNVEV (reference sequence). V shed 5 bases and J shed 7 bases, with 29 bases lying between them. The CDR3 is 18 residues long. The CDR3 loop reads CASSLLSLSKSQPGGYTF. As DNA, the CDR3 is TGTGCCAGCAGTCTACTCAGTTTATCAAAATCTCAACCGGGTGGCTACACCTTC.

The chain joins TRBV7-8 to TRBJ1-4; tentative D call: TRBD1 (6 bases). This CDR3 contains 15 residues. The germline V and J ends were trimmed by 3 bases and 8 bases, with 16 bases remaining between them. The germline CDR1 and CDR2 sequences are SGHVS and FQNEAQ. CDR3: CASSFVGTTGEKLFF. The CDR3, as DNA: TGTGCCAGCAGCTTTGTGGGGACTACAGGGGAAAAACTGTTTTTT.

CDR3: CASSSQPSGGGNEQFF. CDR3 nucleotide sequence: TGTGCCAGCAGCTCCCAGCCTAGCGGGGGGGGAAATGAGCAGTTCTTC. V and J are TRBV7-2 and TRBJ2-1; TRBD2 agrees at 12 bases. The CDR3 runs to 16 residues. Germline CDR1 reads SGHTA; CDR2 reads FQGNSA. Losses at the gene ends were 4 bases for V and 7 bases for J; bases not matched to a gene: 8.

The CDR3: CSAKTGSNEKLFF. The CDR3 DNA follows: TGCAGCGCTAAGACAGGGTCTAATGAAAAACTGTTTTTT. V usage is TRBV29-1 and J usage is TRBJ1-4; the match to TRBD1 covers 7 bases. CDR1 and CDR2 (germline): SQVTM, ANQGSEA. The CDR3 totals 13 residues. Trimming removed 7 bases from V and 3 bases from J; junction bases left unmatched: 5.

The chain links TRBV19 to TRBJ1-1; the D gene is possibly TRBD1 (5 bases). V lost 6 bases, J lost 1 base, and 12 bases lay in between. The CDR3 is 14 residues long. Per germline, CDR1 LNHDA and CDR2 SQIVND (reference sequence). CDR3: CASRTIDRNTEAFF. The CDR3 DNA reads TGTGCCAGTAGGACCATCGACAGGAACACTGAAGCTTTCTTT.

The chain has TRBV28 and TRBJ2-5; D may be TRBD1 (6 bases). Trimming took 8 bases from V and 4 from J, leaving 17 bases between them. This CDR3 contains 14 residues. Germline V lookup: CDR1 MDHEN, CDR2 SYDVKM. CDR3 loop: CASRPPGDTETQYF. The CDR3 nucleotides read TGTGCCAGCCGCCCCCCCGGGGACACAGAGACCCAGTACTTC.

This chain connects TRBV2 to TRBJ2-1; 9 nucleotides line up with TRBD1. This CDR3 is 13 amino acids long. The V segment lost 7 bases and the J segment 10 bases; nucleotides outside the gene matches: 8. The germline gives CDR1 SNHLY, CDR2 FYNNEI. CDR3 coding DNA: TGTGCCAGCACTAAGGGACAGGGCAACGAGCAGTTCTTC. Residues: CASTKGQGNEQFF.

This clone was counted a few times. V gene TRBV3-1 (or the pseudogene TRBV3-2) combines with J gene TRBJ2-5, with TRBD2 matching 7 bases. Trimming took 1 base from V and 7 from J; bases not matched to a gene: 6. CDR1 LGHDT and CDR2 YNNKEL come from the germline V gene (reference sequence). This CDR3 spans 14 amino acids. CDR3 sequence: CASSQGLAGGTQYF. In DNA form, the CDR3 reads TGTGCCAGCAGCCAAGGACTAGCTGGGGGGACCCAGTACTTC.

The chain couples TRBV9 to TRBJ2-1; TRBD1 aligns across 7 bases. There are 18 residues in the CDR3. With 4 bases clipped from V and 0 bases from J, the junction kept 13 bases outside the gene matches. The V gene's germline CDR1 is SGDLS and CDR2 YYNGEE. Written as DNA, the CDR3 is TGTGCCAGCAGCCGTCGACAGGGCTTGGGGAGCTCCTACAATGAGCAGTTCTTC. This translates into CASSRRQGLGSSYNEQFF.

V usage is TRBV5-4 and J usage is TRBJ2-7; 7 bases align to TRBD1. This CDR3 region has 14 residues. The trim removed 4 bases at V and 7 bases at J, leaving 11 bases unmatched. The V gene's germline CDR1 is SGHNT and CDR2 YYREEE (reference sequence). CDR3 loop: CASSAEGARLEQYF. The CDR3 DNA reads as TGTGCCAGCAGCGCCGAGGGGGCCCGTCTTGAGCAGTACTTC.